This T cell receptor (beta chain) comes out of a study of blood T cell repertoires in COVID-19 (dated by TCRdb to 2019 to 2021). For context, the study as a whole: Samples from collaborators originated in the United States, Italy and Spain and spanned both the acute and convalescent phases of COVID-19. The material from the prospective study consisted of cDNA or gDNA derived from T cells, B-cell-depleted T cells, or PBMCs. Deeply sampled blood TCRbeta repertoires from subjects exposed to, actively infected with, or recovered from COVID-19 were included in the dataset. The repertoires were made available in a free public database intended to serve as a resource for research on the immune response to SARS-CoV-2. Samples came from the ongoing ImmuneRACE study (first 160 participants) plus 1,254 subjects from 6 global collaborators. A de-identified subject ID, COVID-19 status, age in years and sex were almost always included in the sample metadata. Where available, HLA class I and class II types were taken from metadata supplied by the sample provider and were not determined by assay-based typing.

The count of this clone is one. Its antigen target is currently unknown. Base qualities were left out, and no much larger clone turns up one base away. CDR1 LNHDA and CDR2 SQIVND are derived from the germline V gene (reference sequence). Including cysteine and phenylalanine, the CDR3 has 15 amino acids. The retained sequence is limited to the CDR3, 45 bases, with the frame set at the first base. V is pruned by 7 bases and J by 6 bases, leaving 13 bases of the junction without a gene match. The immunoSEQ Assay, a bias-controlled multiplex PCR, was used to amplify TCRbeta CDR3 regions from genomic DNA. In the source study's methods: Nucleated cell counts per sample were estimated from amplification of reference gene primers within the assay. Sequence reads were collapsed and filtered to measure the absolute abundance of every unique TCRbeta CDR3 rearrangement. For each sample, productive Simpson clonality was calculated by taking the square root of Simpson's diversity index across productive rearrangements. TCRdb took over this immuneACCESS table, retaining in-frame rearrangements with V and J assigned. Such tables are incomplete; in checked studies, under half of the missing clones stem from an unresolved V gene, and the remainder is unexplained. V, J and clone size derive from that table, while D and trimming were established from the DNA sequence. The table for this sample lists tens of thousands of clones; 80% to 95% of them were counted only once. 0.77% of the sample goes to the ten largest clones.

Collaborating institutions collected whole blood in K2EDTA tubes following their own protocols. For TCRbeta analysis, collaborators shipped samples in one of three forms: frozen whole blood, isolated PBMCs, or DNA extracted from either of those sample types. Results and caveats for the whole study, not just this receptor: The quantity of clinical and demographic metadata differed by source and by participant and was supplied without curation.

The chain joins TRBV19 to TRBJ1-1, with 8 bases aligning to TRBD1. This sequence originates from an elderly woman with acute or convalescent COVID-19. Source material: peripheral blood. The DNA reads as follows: TGTGCCAGTACCAGACAAGGGACAGGTGGGTCTGAAGCTTTCTTT. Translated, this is CASTRQGTGGSEAFF.